The next 6 T cell receptor beta chains were all read from a single sample in a study of CD8+ T cells in alopecia areata. Isolated RNA was reverse transcribed into cDNA used as the sequencing template. Repertoires were generated with immunoSEQ multiplex PCR, while TCRdb's copy carries only in-frame clones and drops some. This sample has about 97,000 clones, with roughly two fifths found just once. Sequencing was performed on CD4+ T cells sorted from blood. These receptors were collected from a human donor with alopecia areata.

This clone was detected only a few times. This chain uses TRBV28 with TRBJ2-7; D not certain. The ends were cut back, 3 bases at V and 2 bases at J, with 17 bases in the middle. Germline CDR1 is MDHEN and CDR2 is SYDVKM. The CDR3 has 16 residues. CDR3 DNA sequence: TGTGCCAGCAGTTTCTCCTGGACCCAAAGGGCCTACGAGCAGTACTTC. This codes for CASSFSWTQRAYEQYF.

The rearrangement uses TRBV5-1 and TRBJ2-1; weak D call: TRBD2 (6 bases). V was clipped by 0 bases and J by 5 bases, with 12 bases between them. The V gene's germline CDR1 is SGHRS and CDR2 YFSETQ. This CDR3 has 15 amino acids. The CDR3 loop reads CASSLDGSSNNEQFF. In DNA form, the CDR3 reads TGCGCCAGCAGCTTGGACGGGAGTTCTAACAATGAGCAGTTCTTC.

The J gene is TRBJ1-1, the V gene TRBV30; D is unclear. The germline gives CDR1 GTSNPN, CDR2 SVGIG (reference sequence). The CDR3 spans 13 residues. V was trimmed by 2 bases and J by 0 bases, leaving 7 bases between them. The CDR3, as DNA: TGTGCCTGGAGTAGCATAATGAACACTGAAGCTTTCTTT. As protein: CAWSSIMNTEAFF. Filled out from reference TRBV30 and TRBJ1-1, the complete variable domain reads SQTIHQWPATLVQPVGSPLSLECTVEGTSNPNLYWYRQAAGRGLQLLFYSVGIGQISSEVPQNLSASRPQDRQFILSSKKLLLSDSGFYLCAWSSIMNTEAFFGQGTRLTVV.

V is TRBV7-2 and J is TRBJ2-7, with TRBD1 identical over 7 bases. V was pared by 5 bases and J by 3 bases, with 10 bases of the junction left unmatched. The CDR3 consists of 15 residues. CDR1 and CDR2 from the germline V gene are SGHTA and FQGNSA. The CDR3 bases are TGTGCCAGCAGCCTCCGGGACAGCCTTTTCTACGAGCAGTACTTC. Translating gives CASSLRDSLFYEQYF.

The chain uses TRBV30 and TRBJ1-1; tentatively, D is TRBD1 (6 bases). The V end was cut by 4 bases, the J end by 0 bases, with 9 bases between. Per the germline V gene, CDR1 is GTSNPN and CDR2 is SVGIG (reference sequence). The CDR3 length is 13 residues. The CDR3 here is CAWMSGVNTEAFF. The CDR3 DNA sequence: TGTGCCTGGATGTCAGGGGTGAACACTGAAGCTTTCTTT.

V and J are TRBV7-2 and TRBJ2-1; D is unresolved. This CDR3 has 12 amino acids. Germline V lookup: CDR1 SGHTA, CDR2 FQGNSA. Trimming took off 5 bases at V and 10 bases at J, with 12 bases between the two ends. The CDR3 region is CASSRPGREQFF. CDR3 coding DNA: TGTGCCAGCAGCCGGCCTGGTAGGGAGCAGTTCTTC.